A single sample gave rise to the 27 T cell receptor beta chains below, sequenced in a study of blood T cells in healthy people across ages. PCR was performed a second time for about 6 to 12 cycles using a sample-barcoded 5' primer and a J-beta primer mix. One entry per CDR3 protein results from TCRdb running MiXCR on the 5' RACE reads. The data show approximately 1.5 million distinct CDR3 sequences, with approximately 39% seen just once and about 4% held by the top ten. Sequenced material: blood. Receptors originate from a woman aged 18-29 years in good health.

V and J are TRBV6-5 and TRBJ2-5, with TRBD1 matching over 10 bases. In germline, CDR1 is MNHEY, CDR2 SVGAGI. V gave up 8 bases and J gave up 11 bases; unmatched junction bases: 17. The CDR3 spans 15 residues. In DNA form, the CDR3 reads TGTGCCAGCCAAATTAAACCGGGACAGGGGAGAGTGCAGTACTTC. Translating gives CASQIKPGQGRVQYF.

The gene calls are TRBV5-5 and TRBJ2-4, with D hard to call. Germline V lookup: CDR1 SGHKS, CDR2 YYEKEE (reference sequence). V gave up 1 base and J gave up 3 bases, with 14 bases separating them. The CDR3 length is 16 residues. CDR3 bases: TGTGCCAGCAGCTTGAATTACTCCCCCTACAAAAACATTCAGTACTTC. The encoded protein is CASSLNYSPYKNIQYF.

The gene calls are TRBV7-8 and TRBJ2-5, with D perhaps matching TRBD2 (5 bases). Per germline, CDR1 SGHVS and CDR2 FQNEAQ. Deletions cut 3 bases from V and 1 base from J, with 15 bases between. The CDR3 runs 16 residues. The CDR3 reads CASSLSWGDLQETQYF. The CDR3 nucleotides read TGTGCCAGCAGCTTGTCCTGGGGAGACCTCCAAGAGACCCAGTACTTC. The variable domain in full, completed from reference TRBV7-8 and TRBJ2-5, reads GAGVSQSPRYKVAKRGQDVALRCDPISGHVSLFWYQQALGQGPEFLTYFQNEAQLDKSGLPSDRFFAERPEGSVSTLKIQRTQQEDSAVYLCASSLSWGDLQETQYFGPGTRLLVL.

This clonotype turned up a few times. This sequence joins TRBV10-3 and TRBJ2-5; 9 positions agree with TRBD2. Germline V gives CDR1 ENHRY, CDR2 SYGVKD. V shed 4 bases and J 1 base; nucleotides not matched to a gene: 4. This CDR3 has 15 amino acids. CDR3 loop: CAISGVLAGQETQYF. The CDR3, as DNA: TGTGCCATCAGTGGGGTACTAGCGGGCCAAGAGACCCAGTACTTC.

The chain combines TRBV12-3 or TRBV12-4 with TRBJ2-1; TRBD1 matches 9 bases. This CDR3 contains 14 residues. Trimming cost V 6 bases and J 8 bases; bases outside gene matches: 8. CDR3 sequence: CASSAGTGIDEQFF. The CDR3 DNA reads TGTGCCAGCAGCGCCGGGACAGGGATTGATGAGCAGTTCTTC.

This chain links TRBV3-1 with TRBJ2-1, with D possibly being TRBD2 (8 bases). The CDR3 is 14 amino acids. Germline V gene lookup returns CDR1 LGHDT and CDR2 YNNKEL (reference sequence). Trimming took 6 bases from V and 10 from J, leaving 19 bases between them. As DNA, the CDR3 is TGTGCCAGCAGTCGGACTAGCAGGGGGGACGAGCAGTTCTTC. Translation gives CASSRTSRGDEQFF.

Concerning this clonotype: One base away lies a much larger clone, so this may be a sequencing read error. The CDR3 protein is CSVEGGPYNEQYF. The CDR3, as DNA: TGCAGCGTTGAAGGGGGCCCCTACAATGAGCAGTACTTC. This chain links TRBV29-1 with TRBJ2-1; D may be TRBD1 (5 bases). The J call is in doubt because the DNA end fits TRBJ2-7 better. CDR3 length equals 13 residues. The V gene's germline CDR1 is SQVTM and CDR2 ANQGSEA.

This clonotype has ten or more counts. The CDR3 protein is CAISEPGLAGTSTDTQYF. The CDR3 coding sequence is TGTGCCATCAGTGAGCCCGGACTAGCGGGAACTAGCACAGATACGCAGTATTTT. The V call is TRBV10-3, the J call TRBJ2-3; 12 bases align to TRBD2. V shed 2 bases, J shed 0 bases, and the junction held 6 bases outside the gene matches. Germline values: CDR1 ENHRY, CDR2 SYGVKD. The CDR3 covers 18 residues.

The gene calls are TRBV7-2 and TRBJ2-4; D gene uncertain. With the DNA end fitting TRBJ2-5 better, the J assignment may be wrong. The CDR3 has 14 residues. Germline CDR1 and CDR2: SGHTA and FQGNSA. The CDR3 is CASSLASSQETQYF. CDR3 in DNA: TGTGCCAGCAGCTTAGCCTCCTCCCAAGAGACCCAGTACTTC.

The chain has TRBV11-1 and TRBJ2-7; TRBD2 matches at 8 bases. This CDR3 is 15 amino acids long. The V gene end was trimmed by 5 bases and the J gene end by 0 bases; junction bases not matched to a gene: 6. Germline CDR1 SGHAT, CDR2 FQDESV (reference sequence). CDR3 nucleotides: TGTGCCAGCAGCGACAGACTAGCGAACTCCTACGAGCAGTACTTC. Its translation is CASSDRLANSYEQYF.

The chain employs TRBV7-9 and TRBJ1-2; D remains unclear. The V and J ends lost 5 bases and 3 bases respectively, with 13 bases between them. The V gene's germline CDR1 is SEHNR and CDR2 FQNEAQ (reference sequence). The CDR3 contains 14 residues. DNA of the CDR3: TGTGCCAGCAGCCCGCCCGGGCAGGACTATGGCTACACCTTC. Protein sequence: CASSPPGQDYGYTF.

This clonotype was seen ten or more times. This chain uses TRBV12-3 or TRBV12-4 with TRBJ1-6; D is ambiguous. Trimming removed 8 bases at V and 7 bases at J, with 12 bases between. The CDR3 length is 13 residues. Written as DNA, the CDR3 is TGTGCCAGCCGCCCGGGCTACAATTCACCCCTCCACTTT. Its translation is CASRPGYNSPLHF.

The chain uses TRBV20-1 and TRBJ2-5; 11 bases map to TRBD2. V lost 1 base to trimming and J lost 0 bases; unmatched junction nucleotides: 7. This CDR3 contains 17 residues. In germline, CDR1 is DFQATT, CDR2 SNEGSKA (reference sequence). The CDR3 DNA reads TGCAGTGCTAGAGCTAGCGGGGGGCCAGGGTACCAAGAGACCCAGTACTTC. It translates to CSARASGGPGYQETQYF.

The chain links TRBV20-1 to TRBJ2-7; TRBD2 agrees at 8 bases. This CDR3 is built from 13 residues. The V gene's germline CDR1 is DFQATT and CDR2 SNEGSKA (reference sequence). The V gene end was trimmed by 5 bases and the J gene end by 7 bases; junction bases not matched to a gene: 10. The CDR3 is CSAPRTSHNEQYF. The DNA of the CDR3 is TGCAGTGCTCCCCGGACTAGCCACAATGAGCAGTACTTC.

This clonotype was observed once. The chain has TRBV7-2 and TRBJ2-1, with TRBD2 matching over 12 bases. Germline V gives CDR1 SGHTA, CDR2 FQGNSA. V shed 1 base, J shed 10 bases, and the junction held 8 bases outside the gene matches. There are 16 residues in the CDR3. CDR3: CASSLGLAGGPWEQFF. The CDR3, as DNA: TGTGCCAGCAGCTTAGGTCTAGCGGGGGGGCCATGGGAGCAGTTCTTC.

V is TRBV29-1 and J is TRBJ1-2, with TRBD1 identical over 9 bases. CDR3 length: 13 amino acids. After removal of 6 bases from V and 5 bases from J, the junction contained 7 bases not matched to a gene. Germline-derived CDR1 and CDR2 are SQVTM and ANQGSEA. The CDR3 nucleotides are TGCAGCGTGCGGGACAGGGTAGAATATGGCTACACCTTC. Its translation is CSVRDRVEYGYTF.

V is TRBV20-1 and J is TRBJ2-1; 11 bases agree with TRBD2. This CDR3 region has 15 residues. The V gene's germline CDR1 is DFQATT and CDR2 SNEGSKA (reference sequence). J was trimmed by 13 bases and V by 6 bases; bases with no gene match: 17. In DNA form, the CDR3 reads TGCAGTGCCGACCCGACTAGCGGGAAGAGAGAGACCCAGTTCTTC. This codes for CSADPTSGKRETQFF.

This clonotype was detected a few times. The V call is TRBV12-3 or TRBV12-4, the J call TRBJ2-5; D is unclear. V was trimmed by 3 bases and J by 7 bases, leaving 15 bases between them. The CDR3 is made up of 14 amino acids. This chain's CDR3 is CASSFVARWGTQYF. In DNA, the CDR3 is TGTGCCAGCAGTTTTGTGGCTCGGTGGGGGACCCAGTACTTC.

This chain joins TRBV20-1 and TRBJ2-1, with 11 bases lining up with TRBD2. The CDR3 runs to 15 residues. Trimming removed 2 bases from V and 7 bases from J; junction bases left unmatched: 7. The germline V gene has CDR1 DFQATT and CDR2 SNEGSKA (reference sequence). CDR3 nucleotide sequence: TGCAGTGCTAGACTACTAGCGGGAGAGGTTAATGAGCAGTTCTTC. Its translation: CSARLLAGEVNEQFF.

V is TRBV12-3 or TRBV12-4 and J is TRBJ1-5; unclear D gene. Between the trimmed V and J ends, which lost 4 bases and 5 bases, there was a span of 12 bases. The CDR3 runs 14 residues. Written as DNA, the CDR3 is TGTGCCAGCAGTTCCGGACTGGATTATCAGCCCCAGCATTTT. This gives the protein CASSSGLDYQPQHF.

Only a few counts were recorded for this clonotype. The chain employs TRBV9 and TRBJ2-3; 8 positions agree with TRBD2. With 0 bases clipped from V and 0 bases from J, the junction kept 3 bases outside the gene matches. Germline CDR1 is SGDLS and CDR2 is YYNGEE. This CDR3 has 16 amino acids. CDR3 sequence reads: CASSVGPSGSTDTQYF. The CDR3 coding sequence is TGTGCCAGCAGCGTAGGCCCTAGCGGGAGCACAGATACGCAGTATTTT.

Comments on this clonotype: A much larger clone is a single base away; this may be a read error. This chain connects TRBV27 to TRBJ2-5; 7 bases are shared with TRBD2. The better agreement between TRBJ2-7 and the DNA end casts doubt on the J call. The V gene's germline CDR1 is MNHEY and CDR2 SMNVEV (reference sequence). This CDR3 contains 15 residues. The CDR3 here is CASSSGRAGPYEQYF. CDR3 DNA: TGTGCCAGCAGTTCGGGACGAGCGGGGCCCTACGAGCAGTACTTC.

CDR3 nucleotides: TGCAGCGTTGCCATGGGAGGAGGTCGTGGCTACACCTTC. This sequence encodes CSVAMGGGRGYTF. The chain joins TRBV29-1 to TRBJ1-2; D not resolved. Germline lookup yields CDR1 SQVTM and CDR2 ANQGSEA. CDR3 length: 13 residues. Trimming took off 4 bases at V and 7 bases at J, with 16 bases between the two ends. The full variable domain, in which reference TRBV29-1 and TRBJ1-2 provide the parts outside the CDR3, is SAVISQKPSRDICQRGTSLTIQCQVDSQVTMMFWYRQQPGQSLTLIATANQGSEATYESGFVIDKFPISRPNLTFSTLTVSNMSPEDSSIYLCSVAMGGGRGYTFGSGTRLTVV.

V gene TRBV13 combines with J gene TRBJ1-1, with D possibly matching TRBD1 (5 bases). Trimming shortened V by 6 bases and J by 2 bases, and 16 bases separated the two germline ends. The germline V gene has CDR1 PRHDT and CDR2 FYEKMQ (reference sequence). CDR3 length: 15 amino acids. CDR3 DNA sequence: TGTGCCAGCAGATCCACAGGATTACCCAACACTGAAGCTTTCTTT. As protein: CASRSTGLPNTEAFF.

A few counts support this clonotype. CDR3 loop: CASRIGTEVMNTEAFF. In DNA form, the CDR3 reads TGTGCCAGTAGAATCGGGACAGAAGTCATGAACACTGAAGCTTTCTTT. This rearrangement joins TRBV19 to TRBJ1-1; 7 bases are a match to TRBD1. Germline V gene sequence: CDR1 LNHDA, CDR2 SQIVND (reference sequence). Unmatched junction bases numbered 10, after V lost 6 bases and J lost 0 bases. The CDR3 totals 16 residues.

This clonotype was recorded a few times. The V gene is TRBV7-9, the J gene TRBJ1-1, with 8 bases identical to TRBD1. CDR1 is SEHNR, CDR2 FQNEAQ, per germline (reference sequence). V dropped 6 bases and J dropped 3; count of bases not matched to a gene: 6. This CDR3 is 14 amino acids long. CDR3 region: CASSWTGRDTEAFF. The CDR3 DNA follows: TGTGCCAGCAGTTGGACAGGGAGGGACACTGAAGCTTTCTTT.

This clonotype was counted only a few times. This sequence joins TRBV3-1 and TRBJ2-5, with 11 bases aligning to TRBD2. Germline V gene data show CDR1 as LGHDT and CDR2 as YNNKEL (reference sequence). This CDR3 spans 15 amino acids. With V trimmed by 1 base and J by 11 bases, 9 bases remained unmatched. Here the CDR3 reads CASSQVLAGVGEQYF. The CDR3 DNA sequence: TGTGCCAGCAGCCAAGTACTAGCGGGAGTGGGGGAGCAGTACTTC.